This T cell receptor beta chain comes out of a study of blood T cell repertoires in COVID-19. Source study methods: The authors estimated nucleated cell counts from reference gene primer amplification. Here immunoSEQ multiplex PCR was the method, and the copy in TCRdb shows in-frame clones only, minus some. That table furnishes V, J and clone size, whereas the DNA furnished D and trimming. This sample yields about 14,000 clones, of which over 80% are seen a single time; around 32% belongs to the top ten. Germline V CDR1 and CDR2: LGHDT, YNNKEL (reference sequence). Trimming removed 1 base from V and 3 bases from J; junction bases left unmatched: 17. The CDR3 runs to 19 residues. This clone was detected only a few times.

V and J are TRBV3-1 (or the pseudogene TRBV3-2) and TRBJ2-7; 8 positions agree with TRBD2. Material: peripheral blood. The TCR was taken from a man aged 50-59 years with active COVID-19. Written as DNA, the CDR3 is TGTGCCAGCAGCCAAGTTCCCCCCCTATGGACTAGCCCTCTCTACGAGCAGTACTTC. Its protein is CASSQVPPLWTSPLYEQYF.